This section outlines one TCR beta chain sequence together with its context. Its cognate antigen is unknown. These data come from a study of cytomegalovirus exposure and HLA in healthy donors. V was pared by 6 bases and J by 2 bases, with 9 bases of the junction left unmatched. The germline gives CDR1 SNHLY, CDR2 FYNNEI. The CDR3 is 15 amino acids. Clones were read by immunoSEQ multiplex PCR, and TCRdb kept only the in-frame ones, dropping some. The table lists 200,000 or so clones, 84% of them singletons, with roughly 13% in the top ten. Findings and caveats of the study: According to the study, roughly 160 TCR beta chains were cytomegalovirus-associated.

The chain uses TRBV2 and TRBJ2-7; 8 nucleotides align to TRBD1. The sequenced sample was PBMCs. This TCR derives from a woman in her 30s in good health and CMV-seropositive. CDR3 bases: TGTGCCAGCAGAGTAACAGGGGGTCAGACCTACGAGCAGTACTTC. Residues: CASRVTGGQTYEQYF.